This T cell receptor (beta chain) was sequenced during a study of blood T cell repertoires in COVID-19. Per the germline V gene, CDR1 is SGDLS and CDR2 is YYNGEE. This CDR3 spans 14 amino acids. The J segment lost 8 bases and the V segment lost 0 bases, leaving 7 bases of the junction unmatched. While infection was still active, Seattle patients were enrolled and then followed longitudinally. Measured with immunoSEQ multiplex PCR; TCRdb has only the in-frame clones, and not every one. The sample lists hundreds of thousands of clones; roughly 86% were seen once. Sequencing was carried out using peripheral blood. The J gene is TRBJ1-2, the V gene TRBV9, with TRBD1 matching 7 bases. The TCR was taken from a woman in her 70s with COVID-19, enrolled during active disease. The CDR3 loop reads CASSVGAGGYGYTF. The CDR3 DNA sequence: TGTGCCAGCAGCGTAGGGGCAGGGGGATACGGCTACACCTTC.